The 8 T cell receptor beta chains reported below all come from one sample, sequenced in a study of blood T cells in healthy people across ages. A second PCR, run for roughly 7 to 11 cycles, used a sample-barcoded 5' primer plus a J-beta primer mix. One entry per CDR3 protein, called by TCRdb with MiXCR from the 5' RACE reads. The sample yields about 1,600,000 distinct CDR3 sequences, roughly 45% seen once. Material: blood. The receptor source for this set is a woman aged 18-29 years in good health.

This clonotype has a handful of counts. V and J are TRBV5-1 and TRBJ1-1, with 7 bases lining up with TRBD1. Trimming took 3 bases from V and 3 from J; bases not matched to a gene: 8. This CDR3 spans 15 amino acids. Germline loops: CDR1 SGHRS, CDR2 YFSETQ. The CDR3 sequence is CASSWQGGGDTEAFF. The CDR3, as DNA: TGCGCCAGCAGCTGGCAGGGGGGGGGCGACACTGAAGCTTTCTTT. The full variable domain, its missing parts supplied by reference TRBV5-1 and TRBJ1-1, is KAGVTQTPRYLIKTRGQQVTLSCSPISGHRSVSWYQQTPGQGLQFLFEYFSETQRNKGNFPGRFSGRQFSNSRSEMNVSTLELGDSALYLCASSWQGGGDTEAFFGQGTRLTVV.

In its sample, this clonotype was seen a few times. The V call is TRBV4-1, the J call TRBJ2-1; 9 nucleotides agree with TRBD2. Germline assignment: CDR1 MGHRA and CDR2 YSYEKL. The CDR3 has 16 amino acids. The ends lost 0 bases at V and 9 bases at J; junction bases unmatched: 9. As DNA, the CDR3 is TGCGCCAGCAGCCAAGAGAGTGCGCTAGCGGGAAGTGAGCAGTTCTTC. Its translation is CASSQESALAGSEQFF.

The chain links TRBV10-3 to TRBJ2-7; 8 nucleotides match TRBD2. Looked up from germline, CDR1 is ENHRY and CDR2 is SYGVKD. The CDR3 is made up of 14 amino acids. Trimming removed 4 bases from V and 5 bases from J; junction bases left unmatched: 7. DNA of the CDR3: TGTGCCATCAGTGGGGGACTAGACGGGCACGAGCAGTACTTC. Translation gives CAISGGLDGHEQYF.

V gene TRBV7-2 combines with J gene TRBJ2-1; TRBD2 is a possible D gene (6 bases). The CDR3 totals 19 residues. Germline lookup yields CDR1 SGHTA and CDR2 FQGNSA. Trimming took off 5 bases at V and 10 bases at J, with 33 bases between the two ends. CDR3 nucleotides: TGTGCCAGCAGCCACCGAACCATGTCTAGCGCGAAAACCACCTACGAGCAGTTCTTC. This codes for CASSHRTMSSAKTTYEQFF.

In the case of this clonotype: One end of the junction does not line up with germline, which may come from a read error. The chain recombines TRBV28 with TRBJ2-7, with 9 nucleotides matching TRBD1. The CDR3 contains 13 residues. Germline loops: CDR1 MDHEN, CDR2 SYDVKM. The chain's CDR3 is CTSSSGQGYEQYF. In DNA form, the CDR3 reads TGTACCAGCAGCTCCGGACAGGGGTACGAGCAGTACTTC.

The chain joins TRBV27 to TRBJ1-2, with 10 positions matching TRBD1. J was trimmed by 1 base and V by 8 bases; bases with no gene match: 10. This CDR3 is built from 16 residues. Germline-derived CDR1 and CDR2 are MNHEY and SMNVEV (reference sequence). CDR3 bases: TGTGCCAGCCGACCGGGGGGACAGGGGAATAACTATGGCTACACCTTC. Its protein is CASRPGGQGNNYGYTF.

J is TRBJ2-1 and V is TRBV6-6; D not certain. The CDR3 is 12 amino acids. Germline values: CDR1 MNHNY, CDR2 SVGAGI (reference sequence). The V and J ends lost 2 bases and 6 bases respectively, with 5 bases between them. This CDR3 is CASSYEFNEQFF. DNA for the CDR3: TGTGCCAGCAGTTACGAATTCAATGAGCAGTTCTTC.

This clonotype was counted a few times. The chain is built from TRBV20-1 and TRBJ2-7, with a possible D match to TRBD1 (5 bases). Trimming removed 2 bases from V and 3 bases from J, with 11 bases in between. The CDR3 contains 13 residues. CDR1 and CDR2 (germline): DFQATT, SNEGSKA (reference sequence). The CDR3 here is CSARYGHHYEQYF. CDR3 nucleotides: TGCAGTGCTAGATACGGACACCACTACGAGCAGTACTTC.